A selection of T cell receptor beta chains follows, all from one sample in a study of T-cell reconstitution after alpha-beta-depleted transplantation in children. In TCRdb, the PCR reads were re-called with MiXCR into one record per CDR3 protein. This sample yields 350,000 to 450,000 distinct CDR3 sequences, of which about a fifth are seen a single time; 3.8% belongs to the top ten. Source: PBMCs from the stem cell graft donor, taken from the stem cell graft. The receptors come from a human donor who donated a stem cell graft to a child with acute myeloid leukemia. The CDR3 runs from the conserved cysteine through the conserved F or W. Expanded clones are given a class, and other clones once, few, many or no size at all.

v_call | clone_size | cdr3_aa
TRBV25-1 | - | CASSESVGGQGTKNRSTDTQYF
TRBV29-1 | many | CSVLPTGRGTKNIQYF
TRBV7-9 | few | CASIGGGSINTEAFF
TRBV20-1 | - | CSAVPGRGRTDTQYF
TRBV3-1 | many | CASSQGIAQETQYF
TRBV11-1 | - | CASSLAWDEQYF
TRBV18 | few | CASSQHSNQPQHF
TRBV5-1 | - | CASSFSPGQGALSDTQYF
TRBV10-3 | - | CAISFEGPPAGANVLTF
TRBV24-1 | - | CATSDDPKGVDEQFF
TRBV4-2 | many | CASSQASSWGTSRTDTQYF
TRBV20-1 | few | CSAPPRVVNTEAFF
TRBV20-1 | - | CSAPLVNYGYTF
TRBV3-1 | few | CASSQGQGNSPLHF
TRBV12-5 | - | CASGSWPWTRPYNEQFF
TRBV28 | - | CASSLLTGRNQPQHF
TRBV29-1 | few | CSGANTEAFF
TRBV24-1 | - | CATSDDGGGGLLQYF
TRBV20-1 | many | CSARVGGGNQPQHF
TRBV15 | many | CATSRGGGQGETQYF
TRBV5-1 | - | CASSPEFSGVRTGELFF
TRBV20-1 | - | CSGQSTDTQYF
TRBV20-1 | many | CSARRGSGANVLTF